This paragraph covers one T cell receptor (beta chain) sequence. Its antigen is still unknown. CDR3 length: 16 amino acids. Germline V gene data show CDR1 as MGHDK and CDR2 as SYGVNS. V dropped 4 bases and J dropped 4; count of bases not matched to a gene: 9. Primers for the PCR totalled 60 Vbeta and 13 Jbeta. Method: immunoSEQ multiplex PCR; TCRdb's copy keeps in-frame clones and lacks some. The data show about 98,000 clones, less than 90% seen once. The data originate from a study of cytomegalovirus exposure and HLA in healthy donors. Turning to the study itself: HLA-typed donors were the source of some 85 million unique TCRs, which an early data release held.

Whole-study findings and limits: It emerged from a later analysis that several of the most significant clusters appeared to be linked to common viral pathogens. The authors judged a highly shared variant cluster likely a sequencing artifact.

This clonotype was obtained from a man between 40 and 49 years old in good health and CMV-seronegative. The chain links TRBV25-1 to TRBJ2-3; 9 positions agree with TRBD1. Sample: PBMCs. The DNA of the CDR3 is TGTGCCAGCAGTGGATTACAGGGGGCCGGGGCAGATACGCAGTATTTT. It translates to CASSGLQGAGADTQYF.